This is a list of T cell receptor beta chains from one sample in a study of beta chain features in type 1 diabetes. The assay was immunoSEQ multiplex PCR, and TCRdb's table has in-frame clones only and misses some. The table records 150,000 to 190,000 clones, more than 9.5% of them present only once. Material for sequencing was central memory CD4+ T cells from blood. The receptors originated from a man aged 18 to 29 in good health. CDR3s include the opening cysteine and the closing phenylalanine or tryptophan. A D gene is named only where the DNA matches it firmly. Clone size is shown for a subset of rows, as once, few, many or a class of expanded clone.

v_gene,abundance,len,j_gene,d_gene,CDR3nt,CDR3aa
TRBV7-2,few,13,TRBJ2-5,.,TGTGCCAGCAGCCCTCGGGTAGCAGAGACCCAGTACTTC,CASSPRVAETQYF
TRBV29-1,once,15,TRBJ2-2,TRBD1,TGCAGCGTTGATGTGAGGGGGCCAGGACCCGGGGAGCTGTTTTTT,CSVDVRGPGPGELFF
TRBV5-1,few,16,TRBJ2-1,TRBD1,TGCGCCAGCAGCTTGCAAGGGACAGGGGTGAGCAATGAGCAGTTCTTC,CASSLQGTGVSNEQFF
TRBV7-2,.,13,TRBJ2-7,.,TGTGCCAGCAGCTTAAAGGCCCGGGGCGAGCAGTACTTC,CASSLKARGEQYF
TRBV6-5,.,12,TRBJ2-4,.,TGTGCCAGCAGGGGAGCCAAAAACATTCAGTACTTC,CASRGAKNIQYF
TRBV25-1,few,15,TRBJ2-7,.,TGTGCCAGCAGTGAAATCCTACAGGAGATCTACGAGCAGTACTTC,CASSEILQEIYEQYF
TRBV5-1,few,13,TRBJ1-1,.,TGCGCCAGCGGAGATAGGTCGAACACTGAAGCTTTCTTT,CASGDRSNTEAFF
TRBV5-4,.,15,TRBJ1-1,.,TGTGCCAGCAGCTTGGAGGTGGCCAGGGGCACTGAAGCTTTCTTT,CASSLEVARGTEAFF
TRBV7-2,.,13,TRBJ2-3,.,TGTGCCAGCAGGACCCCTAGCACAGATACGCAGTATTTT,CASRTPSTDTQYF
TRBV10-3,.,13,TRBJ2-2,.,TGTGCCATCAGTGAGCGGCAGGACGGGGAGCTGTTTTTT,CAISERQDGELFF
TRBV4-2,few,15,TRBJ2-5,TRBD2,TGTGCCAGCAGCCAAGATTTGGCTAGCGGGGGGTCTCAGTACTTC,CASSQDLASGGSQYF
TRBV10-3,few,14,TRBJ1-2,TRBD1,TGTGCCATCAGTTCCGGGACAGGGGTGCATGGCTACACCTTC,CAISSGTGVHGYTF
TRBV29-1,.,14,TRBJ2-5,.,TGCAGCGTTATTCTACTCAGCGGCCGAGAGACCCAGTACTTC,CSVILLSGRETQYF
TRBV29-1,few,12,TRBJ2-1,.,TGCAGCGTTGAAGATTGGAGGGATGAGCAGTTCTTC,CSVEDWRDEQFF
TRBV21-1,.,14,TRBJ2-7,.,TGTGCCAGCAGCAAAAGAGGGAGGCCCTACGAGCAGTACTTC,CASSKRGRPYEQYF
TRBV25-1,.,14,TRBJ2-5,.,TGTGCCAGCAGTGACGAGAGTGGGCGGGAGACCCAGTACTTC,CASSDESGRETQYF
TRBV13,.,13,TRBJ1-5,.,TGTGCCAGCAGTTTAACAAGAGGGGAGCCCCAGCATTTT,CASSLTRGEPQHF
TRBV28,many,13,TRBJ1-4,.,TGTGCCGGCAGGAGAGGGGCTAATGAAAAACTGTTTTTT,CAGRRGANEKLFF
TRBV4-1,few,12,TRBJ1-6,.,TGCGCCAGCAGCCTGCAGGATTCACCCCTCCACTTT,CASSLQDSPLHF
TRBV25-1,many,13,TRBJ1-2,.,TGTGCCAGCAGTAAAGACAGTAACTATGGCTACACCTTC,CASSKDSNYGYTF